The 5 T cell receptor beta chains given below trace back to one sample, sequenced in a study of blood T cell repertoires in COVID-19 (dated by TCRdb to 2020 to 2022). Library generation was performed with the immunoSEQ multiplex PCR assay. Drawn from immuneACCESS, this table holds only the in-frame rearrangements with V and J called that TCRdb kept. Clones are partly lost; checked studies trace under half to an unresolved V gene and leave the rest unexplained. This sample is represented by 130,000 or so clones; 80% to 85% of them were singletons. The top ten constitute more than 7.5% of the sample. The sequenced material came from peripheral blood. The receptor set was obtained from a woman in her sixties with active or convalescent COVID-19.

V usage is TRBV11-2 and J usage is TRBJ2-3, with 14 bases lining up with TRBD2. Looked up from germline, CDR1 is SGHAT and CDR2 is FQNNGV. Trimming cost V 6 bases and J 5 bases; bases outside gene matches: 4. The CDR3 contains 15 residues. This chain's CDR3 is CASRSGTSGGDTQYF. DNA of the CDR3: TGTGCCAGCAGGTCCGGGACTAGCGGGGGAGATACGCAGTATTTT. Combining the CDR3 with reference TRBV11-2 and TRBJ2-3 gives the whole variable domain EAGVAQSPRYKIIEKRQSVAFWCNPISGHATLYWYQQILGQGPKLLIQFQNNGVVDDSQLPKDRFSAERLKGVDSTLKIQPAKLEDSAVYLCASRSGTSGGDTQYFGPGTRLTVL.

The gene calls are TRBV6-5 and TRBJ1-1; no clear D. V lost 5 bases and J 4 bases, leaving 14 bases between the germline ends. Germline CDR1 reads MNHEY; CDR2 reads SVGAGI. The CDR3 extends over 14 amino acids. In DNA, the CDR3 is TGTGCCAGCAGTACCGGACGGGCGGGCACTGAAGCTTTCTTT. Protein product: CASSTGRAGTEAFF.

A few counts support this clone. CDR3 amino acids: CASSILRGAGNEQFF. The CDR3 bases are TGTGCCAGTAGTATCCTTCGGGGGGCGGGAAATGAGCAGTTCTTC. The J gene is TRBJ2-1, the V gene TRBV19, with D perhaps matching TRBD2 (7 bases). Germline V gene data show CDR1 as LNHDA and CDR2 as SQIVND (reference sequence). Trimming left V 3 bases short and J 7 bases short, with 16 bases between. The CDR3 spans 15 residues.

The chain is built from TRBV24-1 and TRBJ1-2; maybe TRBD1 (5 bases). Germline CDR1 reads KGHDR; CDR2 reads SFDVKD. The CDR3 consists of 16 residues. V was shortened by 1 base and J by 6 bases, with 17 bases between the two germline ends. This CDR3 reads CATSDFSREGRHGYTF. CDR3 nucleotide sequence: TGTGCCACCAGTGATTTCTCCAGGGAGGGGCGGCATGGCTACACCTTC.

CDR3 DNA: TGTGCCAGCAGCCCGATAACAGCTGGCCCCGGGGAGCTGTTTTTT. It is translated as CASSPITAGPGELFF. V is TRBV9 and J is TRBJ2-2; D remains ambiguous. This CDR3 has 15 amino acids. The germline V and J ends were trimmed by 4 bases and 6 bases, with 16 bases remaining between them. Germline CDR1 SGDLS, CDR2 YYNGEE.